This TCR beta chain came from a study of human T cells and chemical hapten exposure. Study-wide context: Across samples, TCR yields varied, mostly owing to small differences in pooled library volumes.

The authors extracted total RNA from unfractionated whole blood. This CDR3 is 14 amino acids long. Trimming left V 3 bases short and J 0 bases short, with 8 bases between. The germline V gene has CDR1 MRHNA and CDR2 SNTAGT. TCRdb used MiXCR to reprocess the 5' RACE reads, holding one entry per CDR3 protein. Among tens of thousands of distinct CDR3 sequences listed, roughly 15% were seen once. The source is a female donor in good health. V is TRBV6-4 and J is TRBJ1-1; D remains ambiguous. CDR3 protein: CASSENQLNTEAFF. The CDR3 DNA reads TGTGCCAGCAGTGAAAACCAGCTGAACACTGAAGCTTTCTTT.